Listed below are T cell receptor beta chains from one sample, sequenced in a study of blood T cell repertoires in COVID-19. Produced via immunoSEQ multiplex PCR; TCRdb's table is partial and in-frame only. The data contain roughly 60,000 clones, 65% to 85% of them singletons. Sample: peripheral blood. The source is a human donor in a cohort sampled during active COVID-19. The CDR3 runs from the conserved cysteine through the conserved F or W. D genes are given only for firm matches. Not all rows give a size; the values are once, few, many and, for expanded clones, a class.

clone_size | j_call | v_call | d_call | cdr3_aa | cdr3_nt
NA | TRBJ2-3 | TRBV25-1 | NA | CASTPLGGDTQYF | TGTGCCAGCACCCCCCTGGGGGGAGATACGCAGTATTTT
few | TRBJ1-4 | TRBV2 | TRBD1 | CASRDRTGLEKLFF | TGTGCCAGCAGGGACCGGACAGGGTTGGAAAAACTGTTTTTT
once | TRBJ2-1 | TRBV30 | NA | CAWSVLGRAVDNEQFF | TGTGCCTGGAGTGTACTGGGCAGGGCGGTGGACAATGAGCAGTTCTTC
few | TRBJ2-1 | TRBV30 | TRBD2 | CAWSVLAGVPNEQFF | TGTGCCTGGAGTGTACTAGCGGGGGTCCCCAATGAGCAGTTCTTC
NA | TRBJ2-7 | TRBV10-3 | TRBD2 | CAISASGYYEQYF | TGTGCCATCAGTGCTAGCGGTTACTACGAGCAGTACTTC
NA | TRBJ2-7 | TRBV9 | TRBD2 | CASSVSGGYEQYF | TGTGCCAGCAGCGTAAGCGGGGGCTACGAGCAGTACTTC
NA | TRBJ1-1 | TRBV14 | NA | CASSQVPTTEAFF | TGTGCCAGCAGCCAAGTCCCCACAACTGAAGCTTTCTTT
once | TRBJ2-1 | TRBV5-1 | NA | CASSLRAGNLNEQFF | TGCGCCAGCAGCTTACGGGCGGGAAACCTCAATGAGCAGTTCTTC
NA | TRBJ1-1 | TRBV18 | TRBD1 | CASSPGQGNTEAFF | TGTGCCAGCTCCCCAGGACAGGGAAACACTGAAGCTTTCTTT
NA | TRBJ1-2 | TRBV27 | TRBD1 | CASSSLLGTANYGYTF | TGTGCCAGCAGTTCCCTTTTGGGGACAGCTAACTATGGCTACACCTTC
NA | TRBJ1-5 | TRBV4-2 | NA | CASSQDAGIQPQHF | TGTGCCAGCAGCCAAGATGCGGGGATTCAGCCCCAGCATTTT
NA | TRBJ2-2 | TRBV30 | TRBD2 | CAWTIALTSGGLKTGELFF | TGTGCCTGGACCATCGCCTTGACTAGCGGGGGGCTTAAAACCGGGGAGCTGTTTTTT
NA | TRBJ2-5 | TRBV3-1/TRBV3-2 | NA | CASSQVSSAGQETQYF | TGTGCCAGCAGCCAAGTTTCGAGCGCCGGGCAAGAGACCCAGTACTTC
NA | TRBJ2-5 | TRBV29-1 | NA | CSVASGAGETQYF | TGCAGCGTTGCTTCAGGGGCGGGCGAGACCCAGTACTTC
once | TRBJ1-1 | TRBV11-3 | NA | CASSPRDNIRNTEAFF | TGTGCCAGCAGCCCGAGGGACAATATCAGGAACACTGAAGCTTTCTTT
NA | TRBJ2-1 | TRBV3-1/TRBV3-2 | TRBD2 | CASSPPWTSPSYNEQFF | TGTGCCAGCAGCCCACCTTGGACTAGCCCCTCCTACAATGAGCAGTTCTTC
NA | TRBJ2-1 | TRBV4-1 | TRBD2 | CASSHPVKAGGLNSGRNNEQFF | TGCGCCAGCAGCCATCCCGTCAAAGCGGGGGGGCTGAACTCTGGCCGCAACAATGAGCAGTTCTTC
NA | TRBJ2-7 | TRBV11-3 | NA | CASSSGGQGTTYEQYF | TGTGCCAGCAGCTCCGGTGGGCAGGGGACGACCTACGAGCAGTACTTC
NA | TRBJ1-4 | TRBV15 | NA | CATSRARGEKLFF | TGTGCCACCAGCAGAGCACGAGGCGAAAAACTGTTTTTT
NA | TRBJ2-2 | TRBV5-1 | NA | CASTSVSSSGELFF | TGCGCCAGCACCTCCGTATCTTCCAGCGGGGAGCTGTTTTTT
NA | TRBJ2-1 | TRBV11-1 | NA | CASSFRDGGFDEQFF | TGTGCCAGCAGCTTCCGGGACGGGGGATTCGATGAGCAGTTCTTC
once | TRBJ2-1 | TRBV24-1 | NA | CATSDPGGGYNEQFF | TGTGCCACCAGTGATCCTGGAGGAGGGTACAATGAGCAGTTCTTC